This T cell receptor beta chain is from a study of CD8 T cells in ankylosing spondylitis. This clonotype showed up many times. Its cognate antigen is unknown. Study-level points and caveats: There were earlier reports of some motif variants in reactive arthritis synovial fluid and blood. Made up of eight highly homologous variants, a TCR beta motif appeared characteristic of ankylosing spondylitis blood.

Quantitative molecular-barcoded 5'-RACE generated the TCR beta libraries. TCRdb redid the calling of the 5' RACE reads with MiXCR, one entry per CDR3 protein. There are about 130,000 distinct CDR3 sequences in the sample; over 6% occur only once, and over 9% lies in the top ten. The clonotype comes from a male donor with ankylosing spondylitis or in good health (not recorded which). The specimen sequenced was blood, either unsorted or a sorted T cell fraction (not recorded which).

The CDR3 bases are TGCGCCAGCAGCTTTAACAGGGATGGCTACACCTTC. Its protein product is CASSFNRDGYTF. The rearrangement joins TRBV5-1 to TRBJ1-2, with D possibly matching TRBD1 (6 bases). V lost 2 bases and J lost 6, with 8 bases in between. Germline CDR1 reads SGHRS; CDR2 reads YFSETQ. This CDR3 contains 12 residues.